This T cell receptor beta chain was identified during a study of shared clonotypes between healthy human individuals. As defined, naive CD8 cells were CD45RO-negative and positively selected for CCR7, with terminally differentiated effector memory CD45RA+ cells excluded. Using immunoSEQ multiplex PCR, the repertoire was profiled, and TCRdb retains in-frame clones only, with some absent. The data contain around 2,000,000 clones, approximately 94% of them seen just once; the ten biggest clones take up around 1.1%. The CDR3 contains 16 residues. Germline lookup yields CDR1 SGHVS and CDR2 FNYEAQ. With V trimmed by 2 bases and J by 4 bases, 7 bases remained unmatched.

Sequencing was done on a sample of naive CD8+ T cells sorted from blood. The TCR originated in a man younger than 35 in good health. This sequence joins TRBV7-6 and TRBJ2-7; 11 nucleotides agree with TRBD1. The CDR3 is CASSLSTGTGGYEQYF. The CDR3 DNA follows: TGTGCCAGCAGCTTAAGCACCGGGACAGGGGGTTACGAGCAGTACTTC.